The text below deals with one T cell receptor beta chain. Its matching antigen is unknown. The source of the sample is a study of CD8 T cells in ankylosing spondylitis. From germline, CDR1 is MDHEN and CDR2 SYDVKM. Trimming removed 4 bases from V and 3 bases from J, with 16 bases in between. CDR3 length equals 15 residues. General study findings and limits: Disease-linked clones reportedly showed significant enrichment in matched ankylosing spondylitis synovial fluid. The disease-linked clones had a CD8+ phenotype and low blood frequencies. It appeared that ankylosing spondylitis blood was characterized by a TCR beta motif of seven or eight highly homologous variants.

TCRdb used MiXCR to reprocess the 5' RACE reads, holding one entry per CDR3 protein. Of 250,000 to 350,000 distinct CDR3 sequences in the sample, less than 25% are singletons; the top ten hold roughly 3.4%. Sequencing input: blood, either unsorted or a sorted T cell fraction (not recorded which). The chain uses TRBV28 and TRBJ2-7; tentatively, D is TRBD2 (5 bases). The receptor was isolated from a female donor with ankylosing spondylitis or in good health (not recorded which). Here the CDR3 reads CASSSLTKRVYEQYF. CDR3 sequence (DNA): TGTGCCAGCAGTTCCCTGACTAAGCGAGTCTACGAGCAGTACTTC.